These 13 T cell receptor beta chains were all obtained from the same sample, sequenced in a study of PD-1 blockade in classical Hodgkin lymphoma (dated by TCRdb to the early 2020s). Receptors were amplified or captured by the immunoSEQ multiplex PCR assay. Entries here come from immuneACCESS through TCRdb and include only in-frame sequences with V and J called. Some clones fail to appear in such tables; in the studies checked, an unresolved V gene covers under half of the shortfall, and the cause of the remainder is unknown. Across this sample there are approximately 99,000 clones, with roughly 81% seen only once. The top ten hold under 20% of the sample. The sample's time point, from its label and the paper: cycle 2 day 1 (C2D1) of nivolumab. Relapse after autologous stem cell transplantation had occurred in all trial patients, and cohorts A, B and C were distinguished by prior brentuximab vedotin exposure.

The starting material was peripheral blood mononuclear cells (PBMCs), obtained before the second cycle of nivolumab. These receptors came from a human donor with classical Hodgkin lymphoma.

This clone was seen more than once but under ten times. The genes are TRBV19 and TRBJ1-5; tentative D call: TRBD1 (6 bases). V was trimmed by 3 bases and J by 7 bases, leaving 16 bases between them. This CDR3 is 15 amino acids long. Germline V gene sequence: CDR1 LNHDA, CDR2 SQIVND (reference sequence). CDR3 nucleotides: TGTGCCAGTAGTATGGGTGCAGGGGCAGGGCAGCCCCAGCATTTT. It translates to CASSMGAGAGQPQHF.

The CDR3 sequence is CASSTPGTDTQYF. Here the CDR3 DNA reads TGTGCCAGCAGTACTCCCGGGACAGATACGCAGTATTTT. V and J are TRBV6-5 and TRBJ2-3; D is undetermined. CDR3 length: 13 amino acids. Between the trimmed V and J ends, which lost 5 bases and 3 bases, there was a span of 9 bases. Germline V gene data show CDR1 as MNHEY and CDR2 as SVGAGI.

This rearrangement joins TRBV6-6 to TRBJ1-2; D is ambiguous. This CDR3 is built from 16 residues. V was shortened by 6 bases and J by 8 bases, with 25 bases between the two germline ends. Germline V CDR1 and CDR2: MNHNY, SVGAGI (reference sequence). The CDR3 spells CASSLLRAAKDRGYTF. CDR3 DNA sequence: TGTGCCAGCAGCCTGTTGAGAGCGGCGAAGGATAGGGGCTACACCTTC.

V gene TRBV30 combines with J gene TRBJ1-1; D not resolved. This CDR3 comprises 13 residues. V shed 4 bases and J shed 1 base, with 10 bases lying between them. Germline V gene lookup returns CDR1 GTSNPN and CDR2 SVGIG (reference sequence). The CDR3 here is CAWKPLGNTEAFF. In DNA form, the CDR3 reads TGTGCCTGGAAGCCCCTTGGGAACACTGAAGCTTTCTTT.

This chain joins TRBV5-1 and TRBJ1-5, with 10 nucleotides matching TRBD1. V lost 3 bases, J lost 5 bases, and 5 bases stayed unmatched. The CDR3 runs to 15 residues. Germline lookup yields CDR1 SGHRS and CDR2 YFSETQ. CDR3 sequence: CASSSGQGVDQPQHF. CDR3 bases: TGCGCCAGCAGCTCCGGACAGGGGGTGGATCAGCCCCAGCATTTT.

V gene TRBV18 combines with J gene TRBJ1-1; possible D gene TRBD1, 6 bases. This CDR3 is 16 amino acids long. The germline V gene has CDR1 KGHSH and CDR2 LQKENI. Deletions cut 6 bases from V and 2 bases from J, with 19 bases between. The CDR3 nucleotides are TGTGCCAGCTCCCTCCACGGGGGGGGACATAACACTGAAGCTTTCTTT. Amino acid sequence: CASSLHGGGHNTEAFF. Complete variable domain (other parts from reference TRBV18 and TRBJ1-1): NAGVMQNPRHLVRRRGQEARLRCSPMKGHSHVYWYRQLPEEGLKFMVYLQKENIIDESGMPKERFSAEFPKEGPSILRIQQVVRGDSAAYFCASSLHGGGHNTEAFFGQGTRLTVV.

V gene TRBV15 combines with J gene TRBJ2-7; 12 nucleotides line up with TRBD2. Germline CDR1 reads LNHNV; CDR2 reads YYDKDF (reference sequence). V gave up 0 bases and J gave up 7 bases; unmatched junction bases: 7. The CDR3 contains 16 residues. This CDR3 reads CATSRDPRLAGEEQYF. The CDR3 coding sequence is TGTGCCACCAGCAGAGATCCGCGACTAGCGGGAGAAGAGCAGTACTTC.

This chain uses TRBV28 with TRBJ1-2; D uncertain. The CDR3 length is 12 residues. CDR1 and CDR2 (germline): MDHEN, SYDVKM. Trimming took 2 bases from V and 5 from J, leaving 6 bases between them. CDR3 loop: CASSLTPYGYTF. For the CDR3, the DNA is TGTGCCAGCAGTTTAACCCCGTATGGCTACACCTTC.

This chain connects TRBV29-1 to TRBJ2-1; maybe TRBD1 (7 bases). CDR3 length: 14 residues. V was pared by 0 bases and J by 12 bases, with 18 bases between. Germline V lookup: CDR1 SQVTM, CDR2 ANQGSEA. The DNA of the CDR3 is TGCAGCGTTGAAGACAGGGGGACTTCTGATGGGCAGTTCTTC. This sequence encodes CSVEDRGTSDGQFF.

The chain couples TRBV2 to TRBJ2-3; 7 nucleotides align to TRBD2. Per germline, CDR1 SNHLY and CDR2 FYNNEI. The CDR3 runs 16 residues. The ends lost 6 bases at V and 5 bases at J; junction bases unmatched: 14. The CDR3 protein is CASRDPGLVSVDTQYF. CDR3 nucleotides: TGTGCCAGCAGGGACCCCGGACTAGTTTCGGTAGATACGCAGTATTTT.

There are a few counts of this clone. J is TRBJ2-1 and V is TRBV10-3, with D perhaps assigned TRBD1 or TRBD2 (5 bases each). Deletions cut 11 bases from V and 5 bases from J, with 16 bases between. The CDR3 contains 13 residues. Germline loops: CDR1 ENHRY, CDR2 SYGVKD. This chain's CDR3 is CASSDRGDNEQFF. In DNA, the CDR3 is TGTGCCTCGAGTGATCGAGGGGACAATGAGCAGTTCTTC.

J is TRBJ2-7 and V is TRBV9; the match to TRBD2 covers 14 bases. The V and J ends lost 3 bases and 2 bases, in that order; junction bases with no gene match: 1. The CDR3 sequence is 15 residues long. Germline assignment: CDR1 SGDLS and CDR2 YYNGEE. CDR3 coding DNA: TGTGCCAGCAGCGAGACTAGCGGGAGGGCCTACGAGCAGTACTTC. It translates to CASSETSGRAYEQYF.

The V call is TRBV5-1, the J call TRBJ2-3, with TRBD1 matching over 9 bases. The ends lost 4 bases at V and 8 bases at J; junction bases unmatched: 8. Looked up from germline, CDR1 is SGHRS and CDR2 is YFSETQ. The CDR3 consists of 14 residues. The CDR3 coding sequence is TGCGCCAGCAGCGAGGGACAGGGAAAGAGTACGCAGTATTTT. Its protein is CASSEGQGKSTQYF.